The entry below gives a single T cell receptor beta chain sequence along with its context. Antigen unknown. This specimen comes from a study of OX40 agonist ivuxolimab in advanced cancers. Broader study findings: Both CD4+ and CD8+ T cell populations in blood had undergone clonal expansion by week 6 at 0.1 to 3.0 mg/kg. Clonal expansion was among the lowest in partial responders at 0.1-3.0 mg/kg, especially CD8+.

TCRdb keeps only in-frame clones here, not all; method: immunoSEQ multiplex PCR. The repertoire holds 20,000 or so clones, with about 86% as singletons. Blood got drawn at baseline, again on cycle 4 day 1, and then on cycle 7 day 1. This receptor was obtained from an adult with an advanced solid tumor such as melanoma, head and neck, liver or kidney cancer. This sample comprised CD4+ or CD8+ T cells sorted from blood, obtained in a trial of the OX40 agonist ivuxolimab.

In nucleotides, the CDR3 is TGTGCCAGCAGCTTGGAAGCGGGAGCAGATCACAATGAGCAGTTCTTC. Translating it yields CASSLEAGADHNEQFF. V is TRBV7-3 and J is TRBJ2-1; the match to TRBD2 covers 8 bases. Germline V gene sequence: CDR1 SGHTA, CDR2 FQGTGA. V lost 3 bases, J lost 5 bases, and 9 bases stayed unmatched. This CDR3 has 16 residues.